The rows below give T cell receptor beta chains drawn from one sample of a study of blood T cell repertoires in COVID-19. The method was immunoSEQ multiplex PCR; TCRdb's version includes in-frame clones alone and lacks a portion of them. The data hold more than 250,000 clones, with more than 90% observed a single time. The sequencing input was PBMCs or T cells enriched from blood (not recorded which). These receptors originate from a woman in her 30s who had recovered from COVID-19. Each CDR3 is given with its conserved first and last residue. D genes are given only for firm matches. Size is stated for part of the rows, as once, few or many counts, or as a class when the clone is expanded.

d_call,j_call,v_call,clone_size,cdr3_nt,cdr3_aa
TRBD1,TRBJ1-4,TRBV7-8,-,TGTGCCAGCAGCCCAGGGGGAAGTACTAATGAAAAACTGTTTTTT,CASSPGGSTNEKLFF
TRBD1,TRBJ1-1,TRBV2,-,TGTGCCAGCAAGCCCCGGACAGGGGGGCCTGAAGCTTTCTTT,CASKPRTGGPEAFF
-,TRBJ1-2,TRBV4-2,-,TGTGCCAGCAGCCAGGACACCCAAAGTGATTATGGCTACACCTTC,CASSQDTQSDYGYTF
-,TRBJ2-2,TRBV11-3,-,TGTGCCAGCAGCCCCGGGTTCGCCGGGGAGCTGTTTTTT,CASSPGFAGELFF
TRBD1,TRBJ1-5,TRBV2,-,TGTGCCAGCAGCTGGACAGGGGGCAATCAGCCCCAGCATTTT,CASSWTGGNQPQHF
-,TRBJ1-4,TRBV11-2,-,TGTGCCAGCAGACCGGATGAAAAACTGTTTTTT,CASRPDEKLFF
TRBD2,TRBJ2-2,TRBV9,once,TGTGCCAGCAGCGTAGGCCCTAGCGGGGGGGCCGGGGAGCTGTTTTTT,CASSVGPSGGAGELFF
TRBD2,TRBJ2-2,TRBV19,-,TGTGCCAGTAGTATAGCAAGCGGGAGCTCCGGGGAGCTGTTTTTT,CASSIASGSSGELFF
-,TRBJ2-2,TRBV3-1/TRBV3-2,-,TGTGCCAGCCACGGACTGGCGAACACCGGGGAGCTGTTTTTT,CASHGLANTGELFF
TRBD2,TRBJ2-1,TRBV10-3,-,TGTGCCATCAGTGAGAGGACTAGCGGGGCCTACAATGAGCAGTTCTTC,CAISERTSGAYNEQFF
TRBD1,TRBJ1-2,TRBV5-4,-,TGTGCCAGCAGCTTGGCCGGACAGGACTATGGCTACACCTTC,CASSLAGQDYGYTF
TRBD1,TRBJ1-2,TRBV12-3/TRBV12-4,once,TGTGCCAGCACCTCGACAGGGACCTATGGCTACACCTTC,CASTSTGTYGYTF
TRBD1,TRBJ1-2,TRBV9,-,TGTGCCAGCAGCGCCACAGGGGGCTCCCAACAAAACTATGGCTACACCTTC,CASSATGGSQQNYGYTF
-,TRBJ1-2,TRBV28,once,TGTGCCAGCAGTTTAGGGCAGAACTATGGCTACACCTTC,CASSLGQNYGYTF
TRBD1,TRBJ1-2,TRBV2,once,TGTGCCAGCAAACTACAGGGGGCCTATGGCTACACCTTC,CASKLQGAYGYTF
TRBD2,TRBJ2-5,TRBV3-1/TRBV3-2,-,TGTGCCAGCAGCCTCGGGACTAGCGGGGAAGAGACCCAGTACTTC,CASSLGTSGEETQYF
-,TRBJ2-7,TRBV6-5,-,TGTGCCAGCTTCGCAGTGGGAGCCTCCTACGAGCAGTACTTC,CASFAVGASYEQYF
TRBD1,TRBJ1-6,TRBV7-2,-,TGTGCCAGCAGAAGACAGGGCTATTCACCCCTCCACTTT,CASRRQGYSPLHF
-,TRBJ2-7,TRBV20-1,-,TGCAGTGGCCGGAGGAAATACGAGCAGTACTTC,CSGRRKYEQYF
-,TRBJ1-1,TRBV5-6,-,TGTGCCAGCAGCTTTCGCCGGGACACTGAAGCTTTCTTT,CASSFRRDTEAFF
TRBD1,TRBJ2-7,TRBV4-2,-,TGTGCCAGCAGCCAAGTGGCCAGGGGGCAAACCTACGAGCAGTACTTC,CASSQVARGQTYEQYF
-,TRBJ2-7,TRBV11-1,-,TGTGCCAGCAGCCCCGGGGGATCCTACGAGCAGTACTTC,CASSPGGSYEQYF
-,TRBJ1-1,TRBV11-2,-,TGTGCCAGCAGCTTAGGCGGGGGACAGAACACTGAAGCTTTCTTT,CASSLGGGQNTEAFF
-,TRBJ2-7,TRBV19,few,TGTGCCAGTAGTGTCGAAACAGGGTCCTACGAGCAGTACTTC,CASSVETGSYEQYF
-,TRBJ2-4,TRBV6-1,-,TGTGCCAGCAGTGAAAGGCGTCAGGGTATGCCCATTCAGTACTTC,CASSERRQGMPIQYF
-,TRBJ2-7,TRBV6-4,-,TGTGATGCAGCGCCAACGGAGTACTTC,CDAAPTEYF
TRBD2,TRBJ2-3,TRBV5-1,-,TGCGCCAGCAGCTCCGGGGGTGGGGAGGGAGCCGATACGCAGTATTTT,CASSSGGGEGADTQYF
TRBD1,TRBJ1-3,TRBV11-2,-,TGTGCCAGCAGCTTAGAGCAGGGGGCGCGGAACACCATATATTTT,CASSLEQGARNTIYF
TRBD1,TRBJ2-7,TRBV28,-,TGTGCCAGTGAAGGACAGGGTAGAGGCGAGCAGTACTTC,CASEGQGRGEQYF
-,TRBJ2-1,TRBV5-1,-,TGCGCCAGCAGCTTGTTAAACAATGAGCAGTTCTTC,CASSLLNNEQFF
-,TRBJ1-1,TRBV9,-,TGTGCCAGCAGCGCCCTGGGGCAGGTGGTCACTGAAGCTTTCTTT,CASSALGQVVTEAFF
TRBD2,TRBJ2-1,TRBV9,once,TGTGCCAGCAGCCCCTGGGCTAGCGGGAGGGGTAGGGTGCAGTTCTTC,CASSPWASGRGRVQFF
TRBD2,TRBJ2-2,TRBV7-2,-,TGTGCCAGCAGCTTAGTAGTGCTAGCGGGAAACACCGGGGAGCTGTTTTTT,CASSLVVLAGNTGELFF
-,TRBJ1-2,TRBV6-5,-,TGTGCCAGCAGTTCCGAGGGGGGGCTCTATGGCTACACCTTC,CASSSEGGLYGYTF
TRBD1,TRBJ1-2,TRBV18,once,TGTGCCAGCTCACCGAAGACAGGGGACGATGGGTATGGCTACACCTTC,CASSPKTGDDGYGYTF
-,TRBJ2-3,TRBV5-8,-,TGTGCCAGCAGCCAGCTAGCGCATAGCACAGATACGCAGTATTTT,CASSQLAHSTDTQYF
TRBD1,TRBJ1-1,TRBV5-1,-,TGCGCCAGCAGCTTGGGCCCCACAGGGGTGAACACTGAAGCTTTCTTT,CASSLGPTGVNTEAFF
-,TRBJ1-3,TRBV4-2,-,TGTGCCAGCAGCCAAGATGTCAGGGGCGGTAGAAACACCATATATTTT,CASSQDVRGGRNTIYF
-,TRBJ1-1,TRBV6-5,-,TGTGCCAGCAGCATCGACAGGATCACAGAGGCTTTCTTT,CASSIDRITEAFF
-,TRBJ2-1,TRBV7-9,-,TGTGCCAGCAGCTTACGGGTTGGTGTGAATGAGCAGTTCTTC,CASSLRVGVNEQFF
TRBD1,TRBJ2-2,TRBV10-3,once,TGTGCCATCACCGGGGACAGCGCGAACACCGGGGAGCTGTTTTTT,CAITGDSANTGELFF
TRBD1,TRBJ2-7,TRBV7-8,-,TGTGCCAGCAGCTTAGCCGACAGGGACTACGAGCAGTACTTC,CASSLADRDYEQYF